A selection of T cell receptor beta chains follows, all from one sample in a study of response to subunit inactivated influenza vaccine. TCRdb analysed the RT-PCR reads with MiXCR anew, one entry per CDR3 protein. The sample has about 570,000 distinct CDR3 sequences, roughly 12% seen once. These data were likewise used in another study, on T cells expressing NK-cell markers.

The input for sequencing was PBMCs from blood, taken on the day of vaccination. These receptor sequences come from a man aged 45-60 years who received an inactivated influenza vaccine. The CDR3 runs from the conserved cysteine through the conserved F or W. D genes are given only for firm matches. Expanded clones get a size class; other rows say once, few or many, or leave the size out.

size: few
J: TRBJ1-2
V: TRBV25-1
D: TRBD1
CDR3: CASSEYPGGTYGYTF
DNA: TGTGCCAGCAGTGAATATCCAGGGGGTACTTATGGCTACACCTTC

size: -
J: TRBJ2-5
V: TRBV9
D: -
CDR3: CASSVPSGEETQYF
DNA: TGTGCCAGCAGCGTACCTTCCGGGGAAGAGACCCAGTACTTC

size: -
J: TRBJ2-3
V: TRBV24-1
D: TRBD1
CDR3: CATSDSWTGMQYF
DNA: TGTGCCACCAGTGACTCCTGGACAGGGATGCAGTATTTT

size: -
J: TRBJ2-1
V: TRBV20-1
D: -
CDR3: CSALPTSLEQFF
DNA: TGCAGTGCTCTTCCGACTAGTCTTGAGCAGTTCTTC

size: few
J: TRBJ1-5
V: TRBV4-1
D: -
CDR3: CASRRGAGQPQHF
DNA: TGCGCCAGCAGACGGGGTGCGGGTCAGCCCCAGCATTTT

size: few
J: TRBJ2-1
V: TRBV20-1
D: TRBD2
CDR3: CSAIQAGVSNEQFF
DNA: TGCAGTGCAATACAGGCGGGGGTGAGCAATGAGCAGTTCTTC

size: few
J: TRBJ2-1
V: TRBV12-3/TRBV12-4
D: -
CDR3: CASRDGGRTQFF
DNA: TGTGCCAGCAGGGACGGGGGGCGGACGCAGTTCTTC

size: few
J: TRBJ1-5
V: TRBV19
D: TRBD1
CDR3: CASRVTGAQPQHF
DNA: TGTGCCAGTAGAGTTACAGGGGCTCAGCCCCAGCATTTT

size: -
J: TRBJ2-4
V: TRBV7-2
D: -
CDR3: CASSWGPTGDIQYF
DNA: TGTGCCAGCAGCTGGGGCCCTACGGGGGACATTCAGTACTTC

size: -
J: TRBJ1-4
V: TRBV7-6
D: -
CDR3: CASSKIMGDLEKLFF
DNA: TGTGCCAGCAGCAAAATAATGGGAGACTTGGAAAAACTGTTTTTT

size: few
J: TRBJ2-2
V: TRBV20-1
D: -
CDR3: CSARWSRGAFSNTGELFF
DNA: TGCAGTGCTAGATGGTCACGGGGGGCTTTCTCGAACACCGGGGAGCTGTTTTTT

size: few
J: TRBJ2-7
V: TRBV7-2
D: TRBD1
CDR3: CATRDRKTYEQYF
DNA: TGTGCCACCCGGGACAGAAAGACCTACGAGCAGTACTTC

size: many
J: TRBJ2-7
V: TRBV24-1
D: TRBD1
CDR3: CATSRTGLREQYF
DNA: TGTGCCACCAGTCGGACAGGGTTACGAGAGCAGTACTTC

size: few
J: TRBJ2-6
V: TRBV6-2/TRBV6-3
D: -
CDR3: CASSYRSSGANVLTF
DNA: TGTGCCAGCAGTTATAGATCCTCTGGGGCCAACGTCCTGACTTTC

size: many
J: TRBJ2-5
V: TRBV18
D: TRBD1
CDR3: CASSRDRQETQYF
DNA: TGTGCCAGCAGCCGGGACAGGCAAGAGACCCAGTACTTC

size: many
J: TRBJ2-5
V: TRBV30
D: -
CDR3: CAWSIPRGGETQYF
DNA: TGTGCCTGGAGTATCCCCAGGGGAGGGGAGACCCAGTACTTC

size: many
J: TRBJ1-5
V: TRBV27
D: TRBD1
CDR3: CASSLSLPTGDEQPQHF
DNA: TGTGCCAGCAGCCTCTCCCTCCCGACAGGGGACGAACAGCCCCAGCATTTT

size: few
J: TRBJ1-1
V: TRBV5-1
D: -
CDR3: CASSLLGGGNTEAFF
DNA: TGCGCCAGCAGCTTGTTGGGAGGGGGAAACACTGAAGCTTTCTTT

size: -
J: TRBJ2-1
V: TRBV14
D: -
CDR3: CASSQVVLSGQFF
DNA: TGTGCCAGCAGCCAAGTAGTCCTCTCCGGGCAGTTCTTC

size: few
J: TRBJ2-1
V: TRBV7-8
D: TRBD2
CDR3: CASSLLSGGLYNEQFF
DNA: TGTGCCAGCAGCTTACTTAGCGGGGGCCTCTACAATGAGCAGTTCTTC

size: few
J: TRBJ2-3
V: TRBV7-9
D: -
CDR3: CASSARKTGLGDTQYF
DNA: TGTGCCAGCAGCGCCCGGAAAACAGGGTTGGGAGATACGCAGTATTTT

size: few
J: TRBJ1-1
V: TRBV4-3
D: -
CDR3: CASSHLGGPEAFF
DNA: TGCGCCAGCAGCCACCTTGGCGGCCCTGAAGCTTTCTTT